This T cell receptor (beta chain) was recorded in a study of T-cell memory formation after mild COVID-19. Study-level results: The CD4+ clones that contracted clustered mainly within CM and EM, and the CD8+ clones concentrated in EMRA. Clones shrinking from day 15 to 85 showed even CD4/CD8 mixes; later expanders tilted CD4+.

This clonotype was seen only a few times. The antigen remains unidentified. TCRdb recomputed calls from the 5' RACE reads with MiXCR, one row per CDR3 protein. The table records some 250,000 distinct CDR3 sequences, under 20% of them present only once. From germline, CDR1 is SGHDN and CDR2 FVKESK. V dropped 1 base and J dropped 5 bases, with 4 bases sitting between them. The CDR3 consists of 12 residues. V is TRBV14 and J is TRBJ2-3; D gene unclear. Sequencing was carried out using PBMCs or a T cell subset sorted from them (not recorded which). The sequence came from a man in his late teens or twenties who had mild COVID-19 (a few samples of this study predate the infection). Cell type and time point are not known. This CDR3 is CASSQVIDTQYF. CDR3 nucleotides: TGTGCCAGCAGCCAAGTGATAGATACGCAGTATTTT.